The 25 T cell receptor beta chains below all came from one sample that was sequenced in a study of CD8 T cells in ankylosing spondylitis. TCRdb re-derived calls from the 5' RACE reads in MiXCR, one entry per CDR3 protein. The sample includes 150,000 to 200,000 distinct CDR3 sequences, 9.5% to 15% of them seen just once. Sequenced input: blood, either unsorted or a sorted T cell fraction (not recorded which). Receptors originate from a male donor with ankylosing spondylitis or in good health (not recorded which).

There are a few counts of this clonotype. The genes are TRBV4-1 and TRBJ2-7, with D tentatively TRBD2 (6 bases). V lost 2 bases to trimming and J lost 6 bases, with 14 bases between them. This CDR3 is 14 amino acids long. Per germline, CDR1 MGHRA and CDR2 YSYEKL. The CDR3 loop is CASSQRTLGGEQYF. The CDR3 region has the DNA TGCGCCAGCAGCCAACGTACCTTGGGGGGCGAGCAGTACTTC.

The CDR3 sequence is CASSLERRGTGELFF. In DNA, the CDR3 is TGTGCCAGCAGTTTAGAGCGGAGAGGGACCGGGGAGCTGTTTTTT. This chain joins TRBV12-3 or TRBV12-4 and TRBJ2-2; possibly TRBD2 for D (5 bases). V was shortened by 1 base and J by 5 bases, with 11 bases between the two germline ends. The CDR3 is 15 amino acids.

V usage is TRBV4-1 and J usage is TRBJ2-3, with 10 bases aligning to TRBD2. This CDR3 spans 16 amino acids. V lost 3 bases, J lost 5 bases, and 8 bases stayed unmatched. Germline V gene lookup returns CDR1 MGHRA and CDR2 YSYEKL. DNA for the CDR3: TGCGCCAGCAGCCAGGAGCGGGGGGGCTCTGGAGATACGCAGTATTTT. It codes for CASSQERGGSGDTQYF.

This clonotype was observed a handful of times. The chain links TRBV12-5 to TRBJ2-3; 9 bases line up with TRBD1. The CDR3 runs 13 residues. V lost 4 bases, J lost 5 bases, and 1 base stayed unmatched. Germline CDR1 is LGHNT and CDR2 is FRNRAP. The CDR3 region has the DNA TGTGCTAGTGGTTGGACAGGGGAAGATACGCAGTATTTT. Translated: CASGWTGEDTQYF.

This clonotype has a handful of counts. The genes are TRBV7-9 and TRBJ2-7; 7 bases map to TRBD1. Germline V lookup: CDR1 SEHNR, CDR2 FQNEAQ (reference sequence). The CDR3 length is 15 residues. J was trimmed by 3 bases and V by 4 bases; bases with no gene match: 9. The CDR3 spells CASSSDRAPFYEQYF. In DNA, the CDR3 is TGTGCCAGCAGCTCCGACAGGGCACCCTTCTACGAGCAGTACTTC. Together with reference TRBV7-9 and TRBJ2-7, the CDR3 gives the full variable domain: DTGVSQNPRHKITKRGQNVTFRCDPISEHNRLYWYRQTLGQGPEFLTYFQNEAQLEKSRLLSDRFSAERPKGSFSTLEIQRTEQGDSAMYLCASSSDRAPFYEQYFGPGTRLTVT.

This clonotype was seen a handful of times. This chain joins TRBV3-1 and TRBJ2-2; no clear D. CDR1 and CDR2 from the germline V gene are LGHDT and YNNKEL (reference sequence). CDR3 size: 14 residues. V lost 2 bases and J 1 base, leaving 5 bases between the germline ends. The CDR3 loop is CASSQRQNTGELFF. The CDR3 DNA sequence: TGTGCCAGCAGCCAAAGGCAGAACACCGGGGAGCTGTTTTTT.

This clonotype was detected ten times or more. J is TRBJ2-7 and V is TRBV12-3 or TRBV12-4; D perhaps matches TRBD1 (5 bases). Trimming left V 5 bases short and J 0 bases short, with 8 bases between. This CDR3 has 13 residues. This CDR3 reads CASSKDSSYEQYF. CDR3 nucleotide sequence: TGTGCCAGCAGTAAAGACAGCTCCTACGAGCAGTACTTC.

This clonotype was picked up a small number of times. The V gene is TRBV3-1, the J gene TRBJ2-2, with TRBD1 matching 9 bases. Germline CDR1 and CDR2: LGHDT and YNNKEL (reference sequence). V was pared by 3 bases and J by 3 bases, with 11 bases of the junction left unmatched. The CDR3 is 18 residues long. In DNA form, the CDR3 reads TGTGCCAGCAGCCAGGAAAGTACAGGGGGCAGACACACCGGGGAGCTGTTTTTT. Protein product: CASSQESTGGRHTGELFF. The entire variable domain, with the rest obtained from reference TRBV3-1 and TRBJ2-2, is as follows: DTAVSQTPKYLVTQMGNDKSIKCEQNLGHDTMYWYKQDSKKFLKIMFSYNNKELIINETVPNRFSPKSPDKAHLNLHINSLELGDSAVYFCASSQESTGGRHTGELFFGEGSRLTVL.

The V gene is TRBV19, the J gene TRBJ1-4; TRBD1 agrees at 8 bases. The CDR3 covers 14 residues. V lost 3 bases, J lost 8 bases, and 5 bases stayed unmatched. The germline CDR1 and CDR2 sequences are LNHDA and SQIVND (reference sequence). CDR3 nucleotides: TGTGCCAGTAGTATCCAGGGGGCGGGCGAAAAACTGTTTTTT. Translating it yields CASSIQGAGEKLFF.

This clonotype showed up just a few times. The J gene is TRBJ1-1, the V gene TRBV7-9; tentative D call: TRBD1 (5 bases). CDR1 and CDR2 from the germline V gene are SEHNR and FQNEAQ (reference sequence). The CDR3 covers 13 residues. Trimming cost V 5 bases and J 2 bases, with 9 bases left between them. The CDR3 DNA reads TGTGCCAGCAGCGGGGGGGGTAACACTGAAGCTTTCTTT. Residues: CASSGGGNTEAFF.

The V call is TRBV11-2, the J call TRBJ2-3; D is unclear. The CDR3 consists of 12 residues. Germline loops: CDR1 SGHAT, CDR2 FQNNGV. Trimming pared 8 bases from V and 2 bases from J, leaving 8 bases between. CDR3 bases: TGTGCCAGCGACGGATACACAGATACGCAGTATTTT. Translating gives CASDGYTDTQYF.

This clonotype has a handful of counts. The chain employs TRBV2 and TRBJ2-5; TRBD2 is a possible D gene (6 bases). Between the trimmed V and J ends, which lost 3 bases and 3 bases, there was a span of 17 bases. This CDR3 contains 16 residues. The V gene's germline CDR1 is SNHLY and CDR2 FYNNEI. The DNA of the CDR3 is TGTGCCAGCAGTGACCCCGAGGGAGGAGTGGAAGAGACCCAGTACTTC. Encoded protein: CASSDPEGGVEETQYF.

This chain uses TRBV15 with TRBJ2-5; either TRBD1 or TRBD2 may fit D (6 bases each). This CDR3 is built from 15 residues. Looked up from germline, CDR1 is LNHNV and CDR2 is YYDKDF (reference sequence). V shed 7 bases and J shed 0 bases, with 15 bases lying between them. The CDR3 DNA reads TGTGCCACCACCCCGGCGAGGGGGGACCAAGAGACCCAGTACTTC. It yields the protein CATTPARGDQETQYF.

The chain employs TRBV7-9 and TRBJ2-7, with 7 positions matching TRBD2. The CDR3 totals 14 residues. V dropped 5 bases and J dropped 5; count of bases not matched to a gene: 9. Looked up from germline, CDR1 is SEHNR and CDR2 is FQNEAQ (reference sequence). CDR3 sequence (DNA): TGTGCCAGCAGCCCCACGCGCGGGGGACACGAGCAGTACTTC. It codes for CASSPTRGGHEQYF.

This clonotype has only a few counts. CDR3 protein: CASSQEEVIAEREQFF. CDR3 sequence (DNA): TGCGCCAGCAGCCAAGAGGAGGTGATAGCGGAGAGGGAGCAGTTCTTC. The rearrangement uses TRBV4-1 and TRBJ2-1; the D gene is possibly TRBD2 (6 bases). Germline V gives CDR1 MGHRA, CDR2 YSYEKL. The CDR3 covers 16 residues. V gave up 0 bases and J gave up 10 bases, with 19 bases separating them.

This clonotype was counted a few times. The chain is built from TRBV24-1 and TRBJ2-1; 8 bases map to TRBD1. V lost 3 bases to trimming and J lost 4 bases; unmatched junction nucleotides: 10. Germline V gene sequence: CDR1 KGHDR, CDR2 SFDVKD. CDR3 size: 17 residues. The CDR3 region is CATSDPDRVKYYNEQFF. The CDR3 nucleotides are TGTGCCACCAGTGATCCGGACAGGGTAAAATATTACAATGAGCAGTTCTTC.

This clonotype was counted a few times. The chain uses TRBV6-4 and TRBJ2-1; D uncertain. From germline, CDR1 is MRHNA and CDR2 SNTAGT. The CDR3 runs to 14 residues. V lost 3 bases to trimming and J lost 5 bases, with 11 bases between them. The CDR3 coding sequence is TGTGCCAGCAGTGAGGGTCCTTCACACAATGAGCAGTTCTTC. It is translated as CASSEGPSHNEQFF.

Many counts were recorded for this clonotype. This chain connects TRBV27 to TRBJ1-5, with D possibly TRBD1 on 5 matching bases. The CDR3 is 13 amino acids. V lost 3 bases to trimming and J lost 4 bases, with 7 bases between them. Germline CDR1 reads MNHEY; CDR2 reads SMNVEV (reference sequence). The CDR3 spells CASSFRGNQPQHF. Written as DNA, the CDR3 is TGTGCCAGCAGTTTTAGGGGAAATCAGCCCCAGCATTTT.

This clonotype was picked up a small number of times. The chain couples TRBV5-1 to TRBJ1-6; D possibly corresponds to TRBD1 (5 bases). CDR1 SGHRS and CDR2 YFSETQ come from the germline V gene. This CDR3 has 15 amino acids. Deletions cut 7 bases from V and 7 bases from J, with 18 bases between. CDR3 loop: CASAEEGWTNSPLHF. The CDR3 nucleotides read TGCGCCAGCGCCGAGGAGGGGTGGACGAATTCACCCCTCCACTTT.

The chain links TRBV4-1 to TRBJ2-1; 7 positions match TRBD2. J was trimmed by 2 bases and V by 5 bases; bases with no gene match: 9. Germline CDR1 and CDR2: MGHRA and YSYEKL. The CDR3 is 16 residues long. The CDR3 protein is CASSVNPSGAYNEQFF. CDR3 DNA: TGCGCCAGCAGCGTCAATCCTAGCGGAGCCTACAATGAGCAGTTCTTC.

This sequence joins TRBV6-1 and TRBJ2-1; 12 bases agree with TRBD2. Germline V CDR1 and CDR2: MNHNS, SASEGT. This CDR3 has 16 amino acids. V lost 6 bases to trimming and J lost 0 bases; unmatched junction nucleotides: 3. The CDR3 DNA follows: TGTGCCAGCAGGCTGACTAGCGGGAGCTCCTACAATGAGCAGTTCTTC. This sequence encodes CASRLTSGSSYNEQFF.

The chain joins TRBV7-6 to TRBJ2-5, with TRBD2 identical over 15 bases. This CDR3 has 16 amino acids. CDR1 is SGHVS, CDR2 FNYEAQ, per germline. The V and J ends lost 5 bases and 5 bases, in that order; junction bases with no gene match: 6. The CDR3 region has the DNA TGTGCCAGCAGCAACGGACTAGCGGGGGGGCCGGAGACCCAGTACTTC. This encodes CASSNGLAGGPETQYF.

V usage is TRBV5-1 and J usage is TRBJ2-7; the D gene is possibly TRBD2 (5 bases). Germline CDR1 SGHRS, CDR2 YFSETQ. This CDR3 spans 13 amino acids. V lost 7 bases and J 3 bases, leaving 14 bases between the germline ends. The CDR3 DNA sequence: TGCGCCAGCTCGTACGAGGGTTTCTACGAGCAGTACTTC. Amino acids: CASSYEGFYEQYF. Using reference TRBV5-1 and TRBJ2-7 for the parts outside the CDR3, the full variable domain is KAGVTQTPRYLIKTRGQQVTLSCSPISGHRSVSWYQQTPGQGLQFLFEYFSETQRNKGNFPGRFSGRQFSNSRSEMNVSTLELGDSALYLCASSYEGFYEQYFGPGTRLTVT.

This clonotype has a handful of counts. V gene TRBV5-6 combines with J gene TRBJ1-1; 9 bases are a match to TRBD1. J lost 12 bases, V lost 5 bases, and 8 bases had no gene match. Germline V gene data show CDR1 as SGHDT and CDR2 as YYEEEE. The CDR3 totals 12 residues. The DNA of the CDR3 is TGTGCCAGCAGTAGGAGGGACAGGGTTCCTTTCTTT. It translates to CASSRRDRVPFF. Supplemented by reference TRBV5-6 and TRBJ1-1, the full variable domain reads DAGVTQSPTHLIKTRGQQVTLRCSPKSGHDTVSWYQQALGQGPQFIFQYYEEEERQRGNFPDRFSGHQFPNYSSELNVNALLLGDSALYLCASSRRDRVPFFGQGTRLTVV.

The chain recombines TRBV4-1 with TRBJ1-2, with D possibly TRBD1 on 5 matching bases. Germline V gives CDR1 MGHRA, CDR2 YSYEKL. V dropped 0 bases and J dropped 4 bases, with 15 bases sitting between them. CDR3 size: 16 residues. The DNA of the CDR3 is TGCGCCAGCAGCCAAGATCCCAGGGCCTCCGGCTATGGCTACACCTTC. Residues: CASSQDPRASGYGYTF.